This T cell receptor (beta chain) came from a study of T cells in Graves' hyperthyroidism and ophthalmopathy. Researchers took RNA transcripts and amplified the TCR beta CDR3 regions from them. The TCR CDR3 was amplified in a first-round RT-PCR using the HTBI primer set. MiXCR, run by TCRdb on the multiplex PCR reads, gives a single entry per CDR3 protein. This sample has 500,000 or so distinct CDR3 sequences, with roughly 17% found just once. V lost 6 bases, J lost 15 bases, and 14 bases stayed unmatched. Per germline, CDR1 LGHNA and CDR2 YNFKEQ. This CDR3 has 15 residues. The sequence came from a woman aged 18-35 years with Graves' ophthalmopathy. The specimen was blood. The chain couples TRBV4-2 to TRBJ2-1; 13 bases line up with TRBD2. DNA of the CDR3: TGTGCCAGCAGTCTCGCCGGGACTAGCGGGATGTTTCCGTTCTTC. This gives the protein CASSLAGTSGMFPFF.